The 23 T cell receptor beta chains reported below all come from one sample, sequenced in a study of cytomegalovirus exposure and HLA in healthy donors (dated by TCRdb to about 2017). The library was built by means of the immunoSEQ multiplex PCR assay. For the multiplex PCR, a mixture combining 60 forward primers for TCR Vbeta segments and 13 reverse primers for TCR Jbeta segments was used. Drawn from immuneACCESS, this table holds only the in-frame rearrangements with V and J called that TCRdb kept. Clones are partly lost; checked studies trace under half to an unresolved V gene and leave the rest unexplained. The table for this sample lists 180,000 or so clones; over 75% of them were counted only once. 11% to 15% of the sample goes to the ten largest clones. Sequencing used PBMCs. The receptors originated from a man aged 45-60 years in good health and CMV-seropositive.

The chain has TRBV4-2 and TRBJ1-2; D unresolved. Germline values: CDR1 LGHNA, CDR2 YNFKEQ. This CDR3 is 17 amino acids long. Trimming pared 1 base from V and 3 bases from J, leaving 18 bases between. The CDR3: CASSQVSRADGDYGYTF. CDR3 bases: TGTGCCAGCAGCCAAGTTTCCCGCGCGGACGGGGACTATGGCTACACCTTC.

This chain links TRBV5-4 with TRBJ2-2; TRBD1 matches at 12 bases. V was pared by 3 bases and J by 7 bases, with 7 bases of the junction left unmatched. The CDR3 consists of 16 residues. Germline V gene lookup returns CDR1 SGHNT and CDR2 YYREEE (reference sequence). The CDR3 loop is CASSSPGQGAVGELFF. The CDR3 coding sequence is TGTGCCAGCAGCTCGCCGGGACAGGGGGCGGTCGGGGAGCTGTTTTTT.

The rearrangement uses TRBV4-3 and TRBJ2-3, with D tentatively TRBD1 (6 bases). V lost 0 bases and J 6 bases, leaving 10 bases between the germline ends. The CDR3 covers 14 residues. Germline V gene data show CDR1 as LGHNA and CDR2 as YSLEER. The chain's CDR3 is CASSQDGTLDTQYF. CDR3 nucleotide sequence: TGCGCCAGCAGCCAAGATGGGACACTGGATACGCAGTATTTT.

V usage is TRBV27 and J usage is TRBJ1-3; the D is unclear. The CDR3 extends over 13 amino acids. Germline CDR1 reads MNHEY; CDR2 reads SMNVEV (reference sequence). With 0 bases removed from V and 9 bases from J, the gap between germline ends came to 9 bases. CDR3 sequence: CASSLSFGGTIYF. The CDR3 DNA reads TGTGCCAGCAGTTTATCATTTGGAGGCACCATATATTTT.

The V gene is TRBV9, the J gene TRBJ2-2, with TRBD1 matching 10 bases. The CDR3 sequence is 19 residues long. With V trimmed by 1 base and J by 4 bases, 13 bases remained unmatched. The germline gives CDR1 SGDLS, CDR2 YYNGEE. CDR3 amino acids: CASSVNSQGTGVTTGELFF. For the CDR3, the DNA is TGTGCCAGCAGCGTAAACAGTCAGGGGACAGGGGTGACCACCGGGGAGCTGTTTTTT. Full variable domain (rest looked up from reference TRBV9 and TRBJ2-2): DSGVTQTPKHLITATGQRVTLRCSPRSGDLSVYWYQQSLDQGLQFLIQYYNGEERAKGNILERFSAQQFPDLHSELNLSSLELGDSALYFCASSVNSQGTGVTTGELFFGEGSRLTVL.

In DNA, the CDR3 is TGTGCCTGGAGTGAAGACAGGGGGCCTTACAATGAGCAGTTCTTC. As protein: CAWSEDRGPYNEQFF. This chain uses TRBV30 with TRBJ2-1; TRBD1 aligns across 10 bases. Trimming took 1 base from V and 4 from J; bases not matched to a gene: 4. Per the germline V gene, CDR1 is GTSNPN and CDR2 is SVGIG (reference sequence). CDR3 length: 15 amino acids.

The chain couples TRBV9 to TRBJ1-2; the D gene is possibly TRBD1 (6 bases). V lost 4 bases, J lost 6 bases, and 22 bases lay in between. The CDR3 runs to 16 residues. CDR1 SGDLS and CDR2 YYNGEE come from the germline V gene. Here the CDR3 DNA reads TGTGCCAGCAGCAGAATCGCGGGGGGCTCGTACCATGGCTACACCTTC. Translation gives CASSRIAGGSYHGYTF.

In this sample, this clone turned up once. Since no conserved phenylalanine or tryptophan closes the CDR3, a read error is the likely cause. It is unclear where the CDR3 begins or ends on the DNA, so no DNA is shown, and the CDR3 is as TCRdb lists it. The V gene is TRBV21-1, the J gene TRBJ1-3; TRBD1, the table's D call, was not compared with the DNA. TRBV21-1 is given as a pseudogene. The CDR3 comprises 9 residues, both ends counted. The CDR3 protein is CASSRTGSL.

In its sample, this clone was seen a few times. The chain carries TRBV15 and TRBJ1-1; tentative D call: TRBD1 (5 bases). The V end lost 0 bases, the J end lost 4 bases, and 12 bases lay between the germline ends. Germline CDR1 reads LNHNV; CDR2 reads YYDKDF (reference sequence). This CDR3 region has 15 residues. The chain's CDR3 is CATSRDKGPGTEAFF. CDR3 bases: TGTGCCACCAGCAGAGATAAGGGGCCGGGCACTGAAGCTTTCTTT.

This chain joins TRBV5-4 and TRBJ1-2, with 11 bases matching TRBD1. This CDR3 is 15 amino acids long. The germline V gene has CDR1 SGHNT and CDR2 YYREEE (reference sequence). V lost 4 bases and J lost 7; bases outside the gene matches: 9. The CDR3 nucleotides read TGTGCCAGCAGCGCGCCGGGACAGGGGGGGGGTGGCTACACCTTC. Residues: CASSAPGQGGGGYTF.

The DNA for the CDR3 is TGTGCCAGCAGCTTGGGGCAGATTCCTTATCGGGCCAACGTCCTGACTTTC. It is translated as CASSLGQIPYRANVLTF. V is TRBV7-9 and J is TRBJ2-6, with D perhaps TRBD1 (5 bases). Trimming stripped 3 bases from V and 5 bases from J, with 17 bases between. Germline V gene sequence: CDR1 SEHNR, CDR2 FQNEAQ (reference sequence). CDR3 length equals 17 residues.

The chain uses TRBV11-2 and TRBJ2-2; D ambiguous. With 7 bases removed from V and 5 bases from J, the gap between germline ends came to 5 bases. Germline CDR1 is SGHAT and CDR2 is FQNNGV. This CDR3 spans 11 amino acids. Here the CDR3 reads CASTQTGELFF. The CDR3 bases are TGTGCCAGCACCCAGACCGGGGAGCTGTTTTTT.

The chain is built from TRBV6-5 and TRBJ1-1; 8 bases align to TRBD1. The CDR3 consists of 15 residues. Germline V gene data show CDR1 as MNHEY and CDR2 as SVGAGI. Losses at the gene ends were 6 bases for V and 1 base for J; bases not matched to a gene: 7. DNA of the CDR3: TGTGCCAGCAGCCCAGGGGACAGGACGAACACTGAAGCTTTCTTT. Translated, it gives CASSPGDRTNTEAFF.

The V call is TRBV15, the J call TRBJ2-1; 8 bases line up with TRBD2. Germline CDR1 LNHNV, CDR2 YYDKDF (reference sequence). V lost 0 bases to trimming and J lost 10 bases; unmatched junction nucleotides: 5. This CDR3 region has 14 residues. CDR3 protein: CATSRESGGDEQFF. The CDR3 bases are TGTGCCACCAGCAGAGAAAGCGGGGGCGACGAGCAGTTCTTC.

This chain joins TRBV28 and TRBJ1-2; 8 bases line up with TRBD1. V gave up 6 bases and J gave up 2 bases; unmatched junction bases: 11. The CDR3 totals 16 residues. Germline V gene lookup returns CDR1 MDHEN and CDR2 SYDVKM. CDR3 DNA: TGTGCCAGCAGCCCGACGGACAGGGATTGGAACTATGGCTACACCTTC. Protein: CASSPTDRDWNYGYTF.

This chain connects TRBV7-3 to TRBJ2-1; 10 bases line up with TRBD2. Losses at the gene ends were 3 bases for V and 10 bases for J; bases not matched to a gene: 9. Germline CDR1 SGHTA, CDR2 FQGTGA. This CDR3 comprises 15 residues. DNA for the CDR3: TGTGCCAGCAGCTTTAATAGCGGGGGGCCTCAGGAGCAGTTCTTC. Translation gives CASSFNSGGPQEQFF.

The chain employs TRBV6-6 and TRBJ1-4; 7 bases match TRBD1. The V and J ends lost 8 bases and 7 bases, in that order; junction bases with no gene match: 10. This CDR3 contains 14 residues. Looked up from germline, CDR1 is MNHNY and CDR2 is SVGAGI (reference sequence). The CDR3, as DNA: TGTGCCAGCGGGAAAGGGACAGTCCGTGAAAAACTGTTTTTT. Its protein is CASGKGTVREKLFF.

The chain couples TRBV5-1 to TRBJ2-5; TRBD2 aligns across 7 bases. V shed 4 bases and J 3 bases; nucleotides not matched to a gene: 15. Germline V gene data show CDR1 as SGHRS and CDR2 as YFSETQ. The CDR3 is 17 residues long. CDR3 DNA sequence: TGCGCCAGCAGCCTCGGTTCAGCGGGGATTATTGAAGAGACCCAGTACTTC. Its translation is CASSLGSAGIIEETQYF. Supplemented by reference TRBV5-1 and TRBJ2-5, the full variable domain reads KAGVTQTPRYLIKTRGQQVTLSCSPISGHRSVSWYQQTPGQGLQFLFEYFSETQRNKGNFPGRFSGRQFSNSRSEMNVSTLELGDSALYLCASSLGSAGIIEETQYFGPGTRLLVL.

The chain combines TRBV7-2 with TRBJ1-1; 7 bases are a match to TRBD1. CDR3 length equals 15 residues. Unmatched junction bases numbered 7, after V lost 4 bases and J lost 2 bases. Germline lookup yields CDR1 SGHTA and CDR2 FQGNSA. DNA for the CDR3: TGTGCCAGCAGCTCCCAGGGACAGCTAAACACTGAAGCTTTCTTT. It encodes CASSSQGQLNTEAFF.

The rearrangement joins TRBV6-1 to TRBJ1-5; D is undetermined. Looked up from germline, CDR1 is MNHNS and CDR2 is SASEGT. V lost 2 bases, J lost 3 bases, and 5 bases lay in between. This CDR3 contains 13 residues. CDR3 DNA: TGTGCCAGCAGTGAACAGGTCAATCAGCCCCAGCATTTT. Translating it yields CASSEQVNQPQHF.

V and J are TRBV7-2 and TRBJ2-7, with TRBD2 matching 8 bases. J was trimmed by 7 bases and V by 5 bases; bases with no gene match: 16. Germline CDR1 is SGHTA and CDR2 is FQGNSA. The CDR3 is 16 residues long. The CDR3 nucleotides are TGTGCCAGCAGCCCCAGCGGGGGCCGCCGAAATCTAGAGCAGTACTTC. This translates into CASSPSGGRRNLEQYF.

This chain links TRBV18 with TRBJ1-1; possibly TRBD1 for D (6 bases). CDR1 and CDR2 (germline): KGHSH, LQKENI. The germline V and J ends were trimmed by 3 bases and 1 base, with 12 bases remaining between them. The CDR3 is made up of 15 amino acids. This CDR3 reads CASSPNRDGNTEAFF. The CDR3 DNA reads TGTGCCAGCTCACCCAACAGGGATGGGAACACTGAAGCTTTCTTT.

V gene TRBV29-1 combines with J gene TRBJ2-3; TRBD1 aligns across 8 bases. CDR3 size: 12 residues. CDR1 and CDR2 (germline): SQVTM, ANQGSEA. J lost 4 bases, V lost 5 bases, and 2 bases had no gene match. CDR3 coding DNA: TGCAGCGTTAAACAGGGGGCAGATACGCAGTATTTT. Its protein product is CSVKQGADTQYF.